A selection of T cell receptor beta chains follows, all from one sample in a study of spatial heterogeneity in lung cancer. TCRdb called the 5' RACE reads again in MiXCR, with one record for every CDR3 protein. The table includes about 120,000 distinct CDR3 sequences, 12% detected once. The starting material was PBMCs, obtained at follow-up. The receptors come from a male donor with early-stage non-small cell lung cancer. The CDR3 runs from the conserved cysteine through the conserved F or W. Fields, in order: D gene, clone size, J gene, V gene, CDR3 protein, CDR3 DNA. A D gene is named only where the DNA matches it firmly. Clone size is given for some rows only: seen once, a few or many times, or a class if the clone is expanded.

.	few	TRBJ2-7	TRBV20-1	CSASTGDGIIYEQYF	TGCAGTGCTAGTACTGGGGACGGAATCATCTACGAGCAGTACTTC
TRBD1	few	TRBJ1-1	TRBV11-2	CASSLAGQTKAFF	TGTGCCAGCAGCTTAGCGGGACAGACTAAAGCTTTCTTT
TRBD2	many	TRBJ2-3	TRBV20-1	CSARPSGGAFTDTQYF	TGCAGTGCCAGGCCTAGCGGGGGGGCCTTCACAGATACGCAGTATTTT
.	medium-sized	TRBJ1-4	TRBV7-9	CASSLDPGANEKLFF	TGTGCCAGCAGCTTAGATCCTGGGGCTAATGAAAAACTGTTTTTT
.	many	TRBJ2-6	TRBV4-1	CASSHLWGRANVLTF	TGCGCCAGCAGCCATCTATGGGGGAGGGCCAACGTCCTGACTTTC
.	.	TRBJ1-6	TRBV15	CATSREGRGGSPLHF	TGTGCCACCAGCAGAGAGGGCAGGGGTGGGTCACCCCTCCACTTT
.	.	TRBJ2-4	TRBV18	CASSPIAKNIQYF	TGTGCCAGCTCACCGATAGCCAAAAACATTCAGTACTTC
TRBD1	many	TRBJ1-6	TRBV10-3	CAIKGDSETSPLHF	TGTGCCATCAAAGGGGACAGTGAGACTTCACCCCTCCACTTT
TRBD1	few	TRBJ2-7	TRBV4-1	CASSQDKGAKNEQYF	TGCGCCAGCAGCCAAGATAAGGGGGCTAAAAACGAGCAGTACTTC
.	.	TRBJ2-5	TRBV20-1	CSMGYQGAVKTQYF	TGCAGTATGGGCTACCAGGGTGCTGTGAAGACCCAGTACTTC
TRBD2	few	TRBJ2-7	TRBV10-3	CAISEGSGVKEQYF	TGTGCCATCAGTGAGGGTAGCGGGGTGAAAGAGCAGTACTTC
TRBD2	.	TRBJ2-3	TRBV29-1	CSGRRDYRTDTQYF	TGCAGCGGACGCCGGGACTATCGTACAGATACGCAGTATTTT
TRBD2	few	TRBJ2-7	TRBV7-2	CASSPRTSGEEQYF	TGTGCCAGCAGCCCACGGACTAGCGGGGAGGAGCAGTACTTC
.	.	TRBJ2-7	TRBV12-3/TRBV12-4	CASSPQGGTYEQYF	TGTGCCAGCAGTCCTCAGGGTGGAACGTACGAGCAGTACTTC
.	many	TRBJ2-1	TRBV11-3	CASSPTGFEQFF	TGTGCCAGCAGCCCCACGGGTTTTGAGCAGTTCTTC
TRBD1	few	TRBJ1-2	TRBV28	CASSPTGRGTYGYTF	TGTGCCAGCAGCCCGACAGGGCGCGGGACCTATGGCTACACCTTC
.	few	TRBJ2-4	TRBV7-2	CASSLGLWFDIQYF	TGTGCCAGCAGCTTAGGTCTGTGGTTCGACATTCAGTACTTC
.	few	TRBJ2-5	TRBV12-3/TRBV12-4	CASSLGFGEETQYF	TGTGCCAGCAGTTTAGGATTCGGGGAAGAGACCCAGTACTTC
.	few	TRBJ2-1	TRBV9	CASSVEGEQFF	TGTGCCAGCAGCGTAGAAGGTGAGCAGTTCTTC
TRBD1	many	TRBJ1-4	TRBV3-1	CASSKTGVTNEKLFF	TGTGCCAGCAGCAAAACAGGGGTAACTAATGAAAAACTGTTTTTT
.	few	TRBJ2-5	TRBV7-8	CASSHSETQYF	TGTGCCAGCAGCCATTCGGAGACCCAGTACTTC
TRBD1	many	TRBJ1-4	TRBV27	CASSLSGTGREKLFF	TGTGCCAGCAGTTTATCAGGGACAGGGCGAGAAAAACTGTTTTTT
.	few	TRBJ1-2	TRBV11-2	CASSLDRGGAEGYTF	TGTGCCAGCAGCTTAGATCGCGGGGGCGCGGAGGGCTACACCTTC
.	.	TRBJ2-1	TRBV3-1	CASSQAGYNEQFF	TGTGCCAGCAGCCAGGCAGGCTACAATGAGCAGTTCTTC
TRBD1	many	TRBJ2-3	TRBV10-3	CAISAGQGGSTDTQYF	TGTGCCATCAGTGCGGGACAGGGGGGCAGCACAGATACGCAGTATTTT
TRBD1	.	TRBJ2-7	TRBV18	CASSPLGTGLDEQYF	TGTGCCAGCTCACCACTCGGGACAGGGCTAGACGAGCAGTACTTC
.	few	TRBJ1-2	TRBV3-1	CASSQAVGAGYTF	TGTGCCAGCAGCCAAGCCGTAGGGGCTGGCTACACCTTC
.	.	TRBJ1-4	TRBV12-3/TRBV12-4	CASSPSGIRGEKLFF	TGTGCCAGCAGTCCGTCGGGGATTAGAGGCGAAAAACTGTTTTTT
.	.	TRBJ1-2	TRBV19	CASSLTGLNYGYTF	TGTGCCAGTAGTTTGACAGGACTTAACTATGGCTACACCTTC
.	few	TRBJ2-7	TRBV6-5	CASSYRHGRTYEQYF	TGTGCCAGCAGTTACCGACATGGGAGGACCTACGAGCAGTACTTC
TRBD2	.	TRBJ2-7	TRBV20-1	CSARAIGEGSYEQYF	TGCAGTGCTAGGGCGATAGGGGAGGGATCCTACGAGCAGTACTTC